One sample yielded the 23 T cell receptor beta chains listed below, sequenced in a study of graft-versus-host responses after intestinal transplantation. Assay used: immunoSEQ multiplex PCR; TCRdb lists only in-frame clones, some missing. The sample records 40,000 or so clones, roughly nine tenths being singletons. The sequencing used PBMCs, collected around 280 days after transplant. These receptors came from a human patient who received an intestinal transplant, so some T cells may come from the graft donor.

This clone was recorded once. This chain uses TRBV6-5 with TRBJ1-2; D is ambiguous. Looked up from germline, CDR1 is MNHEY and CDR2 is SVGAGI. The CDR3 has 13 amino acids. V shed 2 bases and J shed 4 bases, with 8 bases lying between them. The CDR3 nucleotides read TGTGCCAGCAGTTACCCCGGCCGCTATGGCTACACCTTC. It encodes CASSYPGRYGYTF.

This clone showed up just once. The V gene is TRBV11-2, the J gene TRBJ1-2; unclear D gene. The CDR3 loop spans 14 amino acids. CDR1 is SGHAT, CDR2 FQNNGV, per germline. The germline V and J ends were trimmed by 0 bases and 2 bases, with 7 bases remaining between them. CDR3 sequence reads: CASSLDQPNYGYTF. The CDR3, as DNA: TGTGCCAGCAGCTTAGATCAGCCCAACTATGGCTACACCTTC. Full variable domain (missing parts from reference TRBV11-2 and TRBJ1-2): EAGVAQSPRYKIIEKRQSVAFWCNPISGHATLYWYQQILGQGPKLLIQFQNNGVVDDSQLPKDRFSAERLKGVDSTLKIQPAKLEDSAVYLCASSLDQPNYGYTFGSGTRLTVV.

This clone appeared a few times. The genes are TRBV5-6 and TRBJ1-2; D call uncertain. Trimming took 2 bases from V and 4 from J, leaving 6 bases between them. CDR1 is SGHDT and CDR2 is YYEEEE in the germline V gene. The CDR3 has 12 residues. In nucleotides, the CDR3 is TGTGCCAGCAGCTTAAGCGGCTATGGCTACACCTTC. Protein sequence: CASSLSGYGYTF.

The chain links TRBV6-5 to TRBJ2-3; D is possibly TRBD1 (5 bases). This CDR3 has 15 amino acids. From germline, CDR1 is MNHEY and CDR2 SVGAGI. V dropped 6 bases and J dropped 1 base, with 14 bases sitting between them. The CDR3: CASRFDSKGTDTQYF. Here the CDR3 DNA reads TGTGCCAGCAGATTTGACAGTAAGGGCACAGATACGCAGTATTTT.

J is TRBJ1-5 and V is TRBV6-5, with TRBD1 identical over 8 bases. Trimming removed 5 bases from V and 15 bases from J; junction bases left unmatched: 6. CDR1 is MNHEY and CDR2 is SVGAGI in the germline V gene. The CDR3 spans 11 residues. The CDR3 DNA is TGTGCCAGCAGTGGCGCCGGGACAGGGCATTTT. Its protein is CASSGAGTGHF.

The rearrangement joins TRBV5-5 to TRBJ2-7; TRBD1 might be the D (5 bases). Germline V lookup: CDR1 SGHKS, CDR2 YYEKEE (reference sequence). CDR3 length equals 12 residues. Trimming removed 4 bases from V and 5 bases from J, with 10 bases in between. Written as DNA, the CDR3 is TGTGCCAGCAGCCCCGCAGGGAACGAGCAGTACTTC. Amino acids: CASSPAGNEQYF.

V is TRBV2 and J is TRBJ2-3; TRBD2 matches 8 bases. The germline V gene has CDR1 SNHLY and CDR2 FYNNEI. The CDR3 loop spans 14 amino acids. Germline trimming cut 6 bases from V and 2 bases from J; bases unmatched to any gene: 4. DNA of the CDR3: TGTGCCAGCAGCAGCGGGGGCTACACAGATACGCAGTATTTT. This encodes CASSSGGYTDTQYF.

The gene calls are TRBV11-3 and TRBJ1-1; D is undetermined. Germline V gene lookup returns CDR1 SGHNT and CDR2 YENEEA. Trimming removed 5 bases at V and 6 bases at J, with 19 bases between. CDR3 length equals 15 residues. The chain's CDR3 is CASSTSAKLGAEAFF. CDR3 nucleotide sequence: TGTGCCAGCAGCACTAGCGCGAAATTGGGCGCTGAAGCTTTCTTT.

The genes are TRBV7-9 and TRBJ2-1; D might be TRBD1 or TRBD2, each matching 6 bases. Germline V lookup: CDR1 SEHNR, CDR2 FQNEAQ (reference sequence). The germline V and J ends were trimmed by 3 bases and 9 bases, with 24 bases remaining between them. CDR3 size: 17 residues. The CDR3 is CASSFGGPSGIGGEQFF. The CDR3 nucleotides read TGTGCCAGCAGCTTCGGGGGCCCCAGCGGCATTGGGGGTGAGCAGTTCTTC.

The rearrangement uses TRBV10-3 and TRBJ1-4, with no clear D. This CDR3 comprises 13 residues. CDR1 is ENHRY and CDR2 is SYGVKD in the germline V gene. The V end lost 6 bases, the J end lost 6 bases, and 11 bases lay between the germline ends. CDR3 coding DNA: TGTGCCATCAGCCCCCGGGTGTATGAAAAACTGTTTTTT. This codes for CAISPRVYEKLFF.

Only one count was recorded for this clone. As DNA, the CDR3 is TGCGCCAGCAGCCATCCTAGGACAGGGGGAGGATATGGCTACACCTTC. This encodes CASSHPRTGGGYGYTF. The V call is TRBV4-1, the J call TRBJ1-2; 10 bases align to TRBD1. There are 16 residues in the CDR3. The V segment lost 3 bases and the J segment 5 bases; nucleotides outside the gene matches: 9. CDR1 and CDR2 (germline): MGHRA, YSYEKL.

The rearrangement uses TRBV6-1 and TRBJ2-1; possibly TRBD2 for D (8 bases). The V end lost 2 bases, the J end lost 5 bases, and 13 bases lay between the germline ends. The CDR3 runs to 15 residues. Germline CDR1 is MNHNS and CDR2 is SASEGT. CDR3 amino acids: CASSEREGAHNEQFF. CDR3 nucleotides: TGTGCCAGCAGTGAACGGGAGGGGGCGCACAATGAGCAGTTCTTC.

The rearrangement uses TRBV5-6 and TRBJ2-5; D is unclear. V dropped 1 base and J dropped 2 bases, with 12 bases sitting between them. This CDR3 comprises 15 residues. Per germline, CDR1 SGHDT and CDR2 YYEEEE. The CDR3 nucleotides read TGTGCCAGCAGCTTGACGGGCTCGGGTCAAGAGACCCAGTACTTC. It is translated as CASSLTGSGQETQYF.

For this clone: Relative to the germline gene, one junction end is altered; a read error may explain this. Written as DNA, the CDR3 is TGTGCCAGCAGCACGGGACTAGCGGGGGGTTTCCAAGAGGCCCAGTACTTC. It specifies CASSTGLAGGFQEAQYF. This sequence joins TRBV11-1 and TRBJ2-5, with 15 bases lining up with TRBD2. This CDR3 is built from 17 residues. The V gene's germline CDR1 is SGHAT and CDR2 FQDESV (reference sequence).

The V gene is TRBV19, the J gene TRBJ2-7; D remains unclear. Germline values: CDR1 LNHDA, CDR2 SQIVND (reference sequence). The ends were cut back, 0 bases at V and 7 bases at J, with 10 bases in the middle. The CDR3 length is 13 residues. The CDR3 protein is CASSIELSWEQYF. CDR3 DNA sequence: TGTGCCAGTAGTATAGAACTATCTTGGGAGCAGTACTTC.

The rearrangement uses TRBV5-4 and TRBJ2-5; D is uncertain. The V and J ends lost 7 bases and 5 bases respectively, with 15 bases between them. CDR3 length: 13 amino acids. Germline V gene lookup returns CDR1 SGHNT and CDR2 YYREEE (reference sequence). CDR3 coding DNA: TGTGCCAGCTACGTGACGGGTCGGGAGACCCAGTACTTC. Its protein product is CASYVTGRETQYF.

The rearrangement uses TRBV18 and TRBJ1-2, with unresolved D. This CDR3 has 12 residues. Germline CDR1 is KGHSH and CDR2 is LQKENI. Trimming cost V 3 bases and J 6 bases, with 8 bases left between them. DNA for the CDR3: TGTGCCAGCTCACCGGTCGGGAATGGCTACACCTTC. This codes for CASSPVGNGYTF. Using reference TRBV18 and TRBJ1-2 for the parts outside the CDR3, the full variable domain is NAGVMQNPRHLVRRRGQEARLRCSPMKGHSHVYWYRQLPEEGLKFMVYLQKENIIDESGMPKERFSAEFPKEGPSILRIQQVVRGDSAAYFCASSPVGNGYTFGSGTRLTVV.

This rearrangement joins TRBV11-3 to TRBJ1-1, with D unclear. Germline V lookup: CDR1 SGHNT, CDR2 YENEEA. This CDR3 contains 15 residues. Trimming removed 5 bases at V and 0 bases at J, with 13 bases between. This CDR3 reads CASSPHGPMNTEAFF. CDR3 nucleotides: TGTGCCAGCAGCCCTCATGGACCGATGAACACTGAAGCTTTCTTT.

The rearrangement uses TRBV30 and TRBJ2-7, with D possibly TRBD2 on 5 matching bases. V was shortened by 3 bases and J by 6 bases, with 9 bases between the two germline ends. Germline CDR1 and CDR2: GTSNPN and SVGIG (reference sequence). This CDR3 has 11 residues. The CDR3 DNA reads TGTGCCTGGAGGAGGGATGGCGAGCAGTACTTC. This translates into CAWRRDGEQYF.

This clone was seen a few times. The J gene is TRBJ1-2, the V gene TRBV28, with unresolved D. Deletions cut 7 bases from V and 2 bases from J, with 14 bases between. The CDR3 has 14 amino acids. Germline CDR1 is MDHEN and CDR2 is SYDVKM. CDR3 sequence reads: CASTPPGRNYGYTF. In nucleotides, the CDR3 is TGTGCCAGCACCCCACCGGGCAGGAACTATGGCTACACCTTC.

The chain has TRBV5-4 and TRBJ2-5; D is possibly TRBD1 (6 bases). Germline CDR1 is SGHNT and CDR2 is YYREEE (reference sequence). This CDR3 comprises 15 residues. Trimming shortened V by 4 bases and J by 5 bases, and 18 bases separated the two germline ends. CDR3 coding DNA: TGTGCCAGCAGCCCCAATCAGGGGCGAGGGGAGACCCAGTACTTC. This sequence encodes CASSPNQGRGETQYF.

This rearrangement joins TRBV5-1 to TRBJ2-5; TRBD1 matches 7 bases. This CDR3 spans 15 amino acids. J was trimmed by 5 bases and V by 1 base; bases with no gene match: 8. Germline V gene sequence: CDR1 SGHRS, CDR2 YFSETQ. In DNA, the CDR3 is TGCGCCAGCAGCTTGACTGCACAGGGGAAGGAGACCCAGTACTTC. This codes for CASSLTAQGKETQYF.

This clone was seen a handful of times. The chain uses TRBV6-5 and TRBJ1-2; TRBD1 might be the D (6 bases). Trimming stripped 0 bases from V and 7 bases from J, with 12 bases between. CDR3 size: 14 residues. Germline V gene lookup returns CDR1 MNHEY and CDR2 SVGAGI. CDR3 bases: TGTGCCAGCAGTTACTCGCGGGGGGCGGGTGGCTACACCTTC. It is translated as CASSYSRGAGGYTF.